This TCR beta chain was recorded in a study of identical twins. Points from the study as a whole: For out-of-frame alpha sequences shared by twins, low generation probability was in excess.

Deletions cut 4 bases from V and 2 bases from J, with 13 bases between. This CDR3 region has 14 residues. Germline CDR1 reads SQVTM; CDR2 reads ANQGSEA. This clonotype has at least ten counts. What it recognizes is unknown. In TCRdb, the 5' RACE reads were re-called with MiXCR into one record per CDR3 protein. The sample includes 600,000 to 800,000 distinct CDR3 sequences, about 20% of them seen just once. The data were also submitted as part of a second study, on T cells expressing NK-cell markers.

The TCR comes from a woman younger than 35 in good health. The material sequenced was PBMCs. The chain has TRBV29-1 and TRBJ2-3, with a weak D call TRBD1 (5 bases). The DNA of the CDR3 is TGCAGCGTTGGGGGTAAACAGGACACAGATACGCAGTATTTT. It translates to CSVGGKQDTDTQYF.